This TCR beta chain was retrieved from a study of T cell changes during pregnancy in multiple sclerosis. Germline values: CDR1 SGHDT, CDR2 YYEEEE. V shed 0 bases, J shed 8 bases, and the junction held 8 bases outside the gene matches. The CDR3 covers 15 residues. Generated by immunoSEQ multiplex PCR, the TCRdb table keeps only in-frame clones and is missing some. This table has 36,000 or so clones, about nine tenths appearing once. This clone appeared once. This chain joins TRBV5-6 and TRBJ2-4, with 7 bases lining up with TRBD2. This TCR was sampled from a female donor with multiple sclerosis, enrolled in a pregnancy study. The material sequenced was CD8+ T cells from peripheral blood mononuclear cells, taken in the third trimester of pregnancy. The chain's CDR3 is CASSLGGLAVDIQYF. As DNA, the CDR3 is TGTGCCAGCAGCTTGGGGGGCCTAGCGGTGGACATTCAGTACTTC.